This T cell receptor beta chain was found in a study of radiation and T cells in renal cell carcinoma. Study-level points and caveats: Top 100 clonotypes averaged approximately 50% in irradiated versus about 45% in nephrectomy-only tumors. Dominant CDR3 motifs were more common in irradiated tumors than controls. Intratumoral heterogeneity was not captured in these 0.75 to 1 g regions.

The CDR3 is 15 residues long. V lost 4 bases to trimming and J lost 2 bases, with 15 bases between them. Looked up from germline, CDR1 is SGHDT and CDR2 is YYEEEE. Sample treatment: 15 Gy SBRT to primary tumor, nephrectomy 4 weeks later. A word on this clone: Its specificity is unknown.

TCRdb's table, derived via immunoSEQ multiplex PCR, lists solely in-frame clones and lacks some. The table lists 15,000 to 20,000 clones, roughly 50% of them singletons. This sequence was found in a woman aged 60 to 75 with renal cell carcinoma. J is TRBJ2-5 and V is TRBV5-6, with D tentatively TRBD1 (6 bases). The input for sequencing was tumor tissue, taken from a patient whose treatment included radiotherapy and nephrectomy. For the CDR3, the DNA is TGTGCCAGCAGCCTCCTAACAGGGACACAAGAGACCCAGTACTTC. Translation gives CASSLLTGTQETQYF. Full variable domain (missing parts from reference TRBV5-6 and TRBJ2-5): DAGVTQSPTHLIKTRGQQVTLRCSPKSGHDTVSWYQQALGQGPQFIFQYYEEEERQRGNFPDRFSGHQFPNYSSELNVNALLLGDSALYLCASSLLTGTQETQYFGPGTRLLVL.